What follows are 27 T cell receptor beta chains derived from one specimen sequenced in a study of T cell responses to AZD1222 COVID-19 vaccine. Repertoires were generated with immunoSEQ multiplex PCR, while TCRdb's copy carries only in-frame clones and drops some. The table records more than 150,000 clones, 90% of them present only once. The source material was peripheral blood, sampled on day 0 of AZD1222 vaccination. Source of these receptors: an adult in good health.

This clone was seen once. The chain joins TRBV5-1 to TRBJ2-6; 8 bases match TRBD1. In germline, CDR1 is SGHRS, CDR2 YFSETQ. CDR3 length: 19 amino acids. J was trimmed by 4 bases and V by 2 bases; bases with no gene match: 14. The CDR3 nucleotides read TGCGCCAGCAGCTTTCCCCGCAGGGGGCGGATATCCGGGGCCAACGTCCTGACTTTC. Translating it yields CASSFPRRGRISGANVLTF.

The chain joins TRBV6-2 or TRBV6-3 to TRBJ2-2, with 7 nucleotides matching TRBD2. Germline CDR1 reads MNHEY; CDR2 reads SVGEGT. V lost 6 bases, J lost 7 bases, and 8 bases stayed unmatched. The CDR3 is 14 amino acids. The CDR3 sequence is CASSQPGLYGELFF. Here the CDR3 DNA reads TGTGCCAGCAGCCAGCCGGGACTATACGGGGAGCTGTTTTTT.

The rearrangement links TRBV9 to TRBJ2-3, with D unclear. V gave up 0 bases and J gave up 3 bases, with 8 bases separating them. This CDR3 has 14 residues. Germline V gene lookup returns CDR1 SGDLS and CDR2 YYNGEE. The CDR3 DNA sequence: TGTGCCAGCAGCGTAGTATCCAGAACAGATACGCAGTATTTT. It yields the protein CASSVVSRTDTQYF.

This clone was seen more than once but under ten times. This chain uses TRBV3-1 (or the pseudogene TRBV3-2) with TRBJ2-1, with D maybe TRBD1 (6 bases). CDR3 length equals 13 residues. Germline V gene lookup returns CDR1 LGHDT and CDR2 YNNKEL (reference sequence). With 1 base removed from V and 9 bases from J, the gap between germline ends came to 10 bases. The CDR3 region is CASSQGDRSEQFF. The CDR3 DNA follows: TGTGCCAGCAGCCAAGGAGACAGGTCTGAGCAGTTCTTC.

The J gene is TRBJ1-2, the V gene TRBV7-2; D unresolved. Germline CDR1 reads SGHTA; CDR2 reads FQGNSA. Trimming stripped 1 base from V and 6 bases from J, with 9 bases between. The CDR3 length is 13 residues. CDR3 residues: CASSLGSTNGYTF. The CDR3 nucleotides are TGTGCCAGCAGCTTAGGGAGTACGAATGGCTACACCTTC.

CDR3 in amino acids: CAVGGDEQFF. The CDR3 DNA reads as TGTGCCGTCGGCGGGGATGAGCAGTTCTTC. V usage is TRBV19 and J usage is TRBJ2-1; D perhaps matches TRBD2 (6 bases). Trimming removed 11 bases at V and 8 bases at J, with 10 bases between. Germline V gives CDR1 LNHDA, CDR2 SQIVND (reference sequence). This CDR3 has 10 amino acids.

CDR3 bases: TGTGCCAGTACCCCCCTCGGGGGAAGGGGGGGATATAGCAATCAGCCCCAGCATTTT. Its translation is CASTPLGGRGGYSNQPQHF. The V and J genes are TRBV19 and TRBJ1-5, with D possibly matching TRBD1 (6 bases). Germline V gives CDR1 LNHDA, CDR2 SQIVND (reference sequence). V was shortened by 7 bases and J by 0 bases, with 25 bases between the two germline ends. The CDR3 has 19 amino acids.

Regarding this clone: The sample has other DNA sequences that encode this CDR3 too. The chain combines TRBV5-4 with TRBJ1-5; no definite D call. Germline values: CDR1 SGHNT, CDR2 YYREEE (reference sequence). Trimming removed 0 bases from V and 6 bases from J, with 4 bases in between. The CDR3 spans 12 residues. Here the CDR3 DNA reads TGTGCCAGCAGCTTGGATGGTCAGCCCCAGCATTTT. Amino acids: CASSLDGQPQHF.

V and J are TRBV9 and TRBJ1-3; no clear D. With 0 bases removed from V and 7 bases from J, the gap between germline ends came to 11 bases. Germline V lookup: CDR1 SGDLS, CDR2 YYNGEE. CDR3 length: 14 amino acids. CDR3 in amino acids: CASSVDSGQNTIYF. The CDR3 nucleotides read TGTGCCAGCAGCGTAGACTCAGGCCAGAACACCATATATTTT.

This clone appeared once. The chain couples TRBV9 to TRBJ1-1; D gene unclear. This CDR3 has 15 amino acids. V was trimmed by 0 bases and J by 7 bases, leaving 16 bases between them. Germline CDR1 reads SGDLS; CDR2 reads YYNGEE. CDR3 protein: CASSVGEWGSGEAFF. CDR3 DNA sequence: TGTGCCAGCAGCGTAGGGGAGTGGGGATCGGGTGAAGCTTTCTTT.

The chain recombines TRBV29-1 with TRBJ1-2; 8 bases agree with TRBD1. Germline V gene lookup returns CDR1 SQVTM and CDR2 ANQGSEA. Trimming at V came to 3 bases and at J to 7 bases, leaving 7 bases not matched to a gene. This CDR3 region has 13 residues. CDR3 amino acids: CSVETGVRAGYTF. For the CDR3, the DNA is TGCAGCGTTGAGACAGGGGTTCGGGCTGGCTACACCTTC.

The CDR3 protein is CASSQDMDQPQHF. In nucleotides, the CDR3 is TGCGCCAGCAGCCAAGATATGGATCAGCCCCAGCATTTT. The chain links TRBV4-1 to TRBJ1-5, with D unresolved. V dropped 0 bases and J dropped 5 bases, with 5 bases sitting between them. The CDR3 runs 13 residues. The germline gives CDR1 MGHRA, CDR2 YSYEKL.

V usage is TRBV5-1 and J usage is TRBJ1-1; 7 nucleotides line up with TRBD1. Per germline, CDR1 SGHRS and CDR2 YFSETQ. V shed 4 bases and J 1 base; nucleotides not matched to a gene: 4. The CDR3 runs 14 residues. CDR3 in amino acids: CASSRDRPNTEAFF. In DNA form, the CDR3 reads TGCGCCAGCAGCCGGGACAGACCGAACACTGAAGCTTTCTTT.

The chain links TRBV7-6 to TRBJ2-2, with 12 bases matching TRBD1. The germline V gene has CDR1 SGHVS and CDR2 FNYEAQ. CDR3 length equals 18 residues. V shed 2 bases and J 7 bases; nucleotides not matched to a gene: 11. CDR3 sequence reads: CASSLSAGTGGSVGELFF. In nucleotides, the CDR3 is TGTGCCAGCAGCTTATCCGCGGGGACAGGGGGCTCTGTCGGGGAGCTGTTTTTT.

The chain combines TRBV28 with TRBJ1-4; no firm D call. Germline CDR1 and CDR2: MDHEN and SYDVKM. Trimming took 2 bases from V and 2 from J, leaving 12 bases between them. The CDR3 spans 16 residues. The CDR3 sequence is CASSLEGASTNEKLFF. The CDR3 region has the DNA TGTGCCAGCAGTTTAGAGGGCGCCTCTACTAATGAAAAACTGTTTTTT.

CDR3 sequence: CASSPDDSPLHF. The CDR3 region has the DNA TGTGCCAGCTCACCGGACGATTCACCCCTCCACTTT. The V gene is TRBV18, the J gene TRBJ1-6; D uncertain. CDR1 is KGHSH and CDR2 is LQKENI in the germline V gene. The CDR3 consists of 12 residues. Trimming took 3 bases from V and 8 from J, leaving 5 bases between them.

The CDR3 nucleotides read TGTGCCAGCAGCTCGGGACAGGGCTGGGACACTGAAGCTTTCTTT. Translated, it gives CASSSGQGWDTEAFF. The genes are TRBV11-1 and TRBJ1-1; 9 nucleotides agree with TRBD1. Germline lookup yields CDR1 SGHAT and CDR2 FQDESV (reference sequence). V was pared by 4 bases and J by 3 bases, with 6 bases of the junction left unmatched. The CDR3 runs 15 residues.

The chain has TRBV28 and TRBJ2-1; D unclear. V lost 4 bases to trimming and J lost 15 bases, with 22 bases between them. CDR3 size: 14 residues. Germline-derived CDR1 and CDR2 are MDHEN and SYDVKM. The CDR3 DNA reads TGTGCCAGCAGTTCTGCCGTCAGCGTTTGGGGTTGGTTCTTC. Protein product: CASSSAVSVWGWFF.

The V call is TRBV28, the J call TRBJ1-2; possible D gene TRBD1, 5 bases. Germline V gives CDR1 MDHEN, CDR2 SYDVKM. The CDR3 extends over 14 amino acids. Trimming stripped 6 bases from V and 1 base from J, with 12 bases between. CDR3 in amino acids: CASRGPVYNYGYTF. The DNA for the CDR3 is TGTGCCAGCAGGGGACCGGTCTATAACTATGGCTACACCTTC.

The V gene is TRBV30, the J gene TRBJ2-5, with 7 nucleotides matching TRBD1. CDR1 GTSNPN and CDR2 SVGIG come from the germline V gene (reference sequence). The CDR3 spans 16 residues. V lost 3 bases to trimming and J lost 3 bases; unmatched junction nucleotides: 13. The CDR3 sequence is CAWRTGQTGYKETQYF. CDR3 bases: TGTGCCTGGAGGACAGGGCAAACGGGGTACAAAGAGACCCAGTACTTC.

This chain connects TRBV7-9 to TRBJ2-7; 8 nucleotides line up with TRBD2. The CDR3 length is 16 residues. The ends lost 4 bases at V and 1 base at J; junction bases unmatched: 9. Germline V gene sequence: CDR1 SEHNR, CDR2 FQNEAQ (reference sequence). The CDR3 coding sequence is TGTGCCAGCAGCTCCCCGGGGGGGGCAATTTCCTACGAGCAGTACTTC. Translation: CASSSPGGAISYEQYF.

This clone came up once. CDR3 residues: CASSQGQGEETQYF. CDR3 coding DNA: TGCGCCAGCAGCCAAGGACAGGGGGAAGAGACCCAGTACTTC. The V and J genes are TRBV4-3 and TRBJ2-5, with 9 nucleotides matching TRBD1. After removal of 1 base from V and 3 bases from J, the junction contained 0 bases not matched to a gene. Germline CDR1 reads LGHNA; CDR2 reads YSLEER. This CDR3 spans 14 amino acids.

The CDR3 DNA reads as TGTGCCAGCAGGGAAGCTAACTATGGCTACACCTTC. This sequence encodes CASREANYGYTF. The chain couples TRBV28 to TRBJ1-2; D is unclear. The CDR3 runs 12 residues. CDR1 and CDR2 from the germline V gene are MDHEN and SYDVKM. V lost 6 bases and J lost 0, with 5 bases in between.

The chain links TRBV18 to TRBJ1-1; no definite D call. V lost 3 bases and J lost 7, with 6 bases in between. Germline-derived CDR1 and CDR2 are KGHSH and LQKENI. This CDR3 region has 11 residues. CDR3: CASSPRREAFF. The CDR3 coding sequence is TGTGCCAGCTCACCGAGGCGTGAAGCTTTCTTT.

The chain employs TRBV5-1 and TRBJ2-7; 10 bases fit TRBD2. Unmatched junction bases numbered 6, after V lost 4 bases and J lost 2 bases. This CDR3 comprises 15 residues. CDR1 is SGHRS and CDR2 is YFSETQ in the germline V gene. CDR3 region: CASSPGTSVAYEQYF. CDR3 nucleotides: TGCGCCAGCAGCCCCGGGACTAGCGTGGCCTACGAGCAGTACTTC. Full variable domain (outside the CDR3, taken from reference TRBV5-1 and TRBJ2-7): KAGVTQTPRYLIKTRGQQVTLSCSPISGHRSVSWYQQTPGQGLQFLFEYFSETQRNKGNFPGRFSGRQFSNSRSEMNVSTLELGDSALYLCASSPGTSVAYEQYFGPGTRLTVT.

This chain links TRBV2 with TRBJ1-2, with TRBD1 matching 7 bases. Trimming took 5 bases from V and 0 from J; bases not matched to a gene: 3. The CDR3 sequence is 14 residues long. The germline V gene encodes CDR1 SNHLY and CDR2 FYNNEI. This CDR3 reads CASSRQGANYGYTF. For the CDR3, the DNA is TGTGCCAGCAGTCGACAGGGCGCTAACTATGGCTACACCTTC.

The rearrangement links TRBV18 to TRBJ2-7; 13 positions match TRBD2. Trimming cost V 3 bases and J 7 bases; bases outside gene matches: 9. The germline gives CDR1 KGHSH, CDR2 LQKENI. This CDR3 has 16 residues. CDR3 sequence reads: CASSPLTSGGANEQYF. In DNA form, the CDR3 reads TGTGCCAGCTCACCCCTAACTAGCGGGGGGGCTAATGAGCAGTACTTC.